The sequence of this T cell receptor beta chain was determined in a study of shared clonotypes between healthy human individuals. Assay: immunoSEQ multiplex PCR; the TCRdb copy retains only in-frame clones and omits some. Of about 1,500,000 clones listed, roughly 96% were seen once; the top ten hold about 1%. Regarding this clone: Other DNA variants within this sample encode the same CDR3.

CD4+ cells yielded CD45RA+ naive and CD45RA-negative memory subsets. The specimen was naive CD4+ T cells sorted from blood. The subset: CD45RA+ positively selected. This TCR derives from a man in his thirties or forties in good health.

The CDR3 reads CASSVGTSGQETQYF. In nucleotides, the CDR3 is TGTGCCAGCAGCGTCGGGACTAGCGGGCAAGAGACCCAGTACTTC. This sequence joins TRBV9 and TRBJ2-5; 12 positions agree with TRBD2. This CDR3 has 15 amino acids. Trimming cost V 2 bases and J 2 bases; bases outside gene matches: 1. Germline CDR1 reads SGDLS; CDR2 reads YYNGEE.